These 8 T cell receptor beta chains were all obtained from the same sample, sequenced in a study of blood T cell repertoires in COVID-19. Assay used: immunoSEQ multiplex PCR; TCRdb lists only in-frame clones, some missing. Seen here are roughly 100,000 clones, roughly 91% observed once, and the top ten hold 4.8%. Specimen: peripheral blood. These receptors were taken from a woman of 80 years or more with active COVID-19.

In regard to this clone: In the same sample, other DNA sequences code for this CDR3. Here the CDR3 DNA reads TGTGCCAGCAGCTTGGGACTAGCGGACAATGAGCAGTTCTTC. Protein sequence: CASSLGLADNEQFF. The chain recombines TRBV7-9 with TRBJ2-1; 11 bases agree with TRBD2. Looked up from germline, CDR1 is SEHNR and CDR2 is FQNEAQ (reference sequence). V was pared by 3 bases and J by 5 bases, with 0 bases of the junction left unmatched. The CDR3 consists of 14 residues.

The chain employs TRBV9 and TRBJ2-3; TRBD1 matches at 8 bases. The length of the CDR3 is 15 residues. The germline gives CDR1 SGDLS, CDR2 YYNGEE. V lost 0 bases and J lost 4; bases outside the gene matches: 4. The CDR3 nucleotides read TGTGCCAGCAGCGTAGGTAACAGGGGGGCAGATACGCAGTATTTT. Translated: CASSVGNRGADTQYF. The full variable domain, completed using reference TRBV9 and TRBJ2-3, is DSGVTQTPKHLITATGQRVTLRCSPRSGDLSVYWYQQSLDQGLQFLIQYYNGEERAKGNILERFSAQQFPDLHSELNLSSLELGDSALYFCASSVGNRGADTQYFGPGTRLTVL.

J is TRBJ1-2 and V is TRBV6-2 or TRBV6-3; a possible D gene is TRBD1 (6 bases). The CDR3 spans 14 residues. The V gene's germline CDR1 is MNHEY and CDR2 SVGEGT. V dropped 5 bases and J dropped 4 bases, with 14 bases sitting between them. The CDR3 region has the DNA TGTGCCAGCAGTCAAGTGACAGGAGCCTATGGCTACACCTTC. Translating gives CASSQVTGAYGYTF.

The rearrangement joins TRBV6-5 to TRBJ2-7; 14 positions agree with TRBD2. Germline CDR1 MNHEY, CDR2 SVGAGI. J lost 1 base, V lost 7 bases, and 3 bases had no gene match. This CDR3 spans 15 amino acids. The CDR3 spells CASMTSGRGSYEQYF. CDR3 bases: TGTGCCAGCATGACTAGCGGGAGGGGGTCCTACGAGCAGTACTTC.

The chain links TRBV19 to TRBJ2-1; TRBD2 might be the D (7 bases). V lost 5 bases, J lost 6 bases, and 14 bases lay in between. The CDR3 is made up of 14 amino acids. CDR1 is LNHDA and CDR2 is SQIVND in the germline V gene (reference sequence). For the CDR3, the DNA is TGTGCCAGTAGTCCCCAGGGGAGGGTCAATGAGCAGTTCTTC. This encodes CASSPQGRVNEQFF.

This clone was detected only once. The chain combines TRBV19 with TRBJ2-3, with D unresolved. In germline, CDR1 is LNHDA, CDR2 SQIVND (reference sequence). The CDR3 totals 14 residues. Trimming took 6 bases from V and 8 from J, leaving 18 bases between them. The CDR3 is CASSPPGTRFTQYF. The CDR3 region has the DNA TGTGCCAGTAGCCCGCCGGGTACTCGTTTTACGCAGTATTTT.

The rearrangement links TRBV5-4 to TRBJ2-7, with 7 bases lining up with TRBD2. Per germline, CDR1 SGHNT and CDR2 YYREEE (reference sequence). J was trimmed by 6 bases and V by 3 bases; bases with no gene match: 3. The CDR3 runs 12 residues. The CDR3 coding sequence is TGTGCCAGCAGCTGGACTAGTGGCGAGCAGTACTTC. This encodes CASSWTSGEQYF.

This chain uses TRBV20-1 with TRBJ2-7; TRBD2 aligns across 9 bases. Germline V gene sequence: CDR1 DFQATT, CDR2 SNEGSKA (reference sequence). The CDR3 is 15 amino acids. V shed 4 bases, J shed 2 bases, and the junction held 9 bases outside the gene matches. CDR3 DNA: TGCAGTGCTATTGAGAGCGGGGGGTCCCCCTACGAGCAGTACTTC. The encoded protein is CSAIESGGSPYEQYF.